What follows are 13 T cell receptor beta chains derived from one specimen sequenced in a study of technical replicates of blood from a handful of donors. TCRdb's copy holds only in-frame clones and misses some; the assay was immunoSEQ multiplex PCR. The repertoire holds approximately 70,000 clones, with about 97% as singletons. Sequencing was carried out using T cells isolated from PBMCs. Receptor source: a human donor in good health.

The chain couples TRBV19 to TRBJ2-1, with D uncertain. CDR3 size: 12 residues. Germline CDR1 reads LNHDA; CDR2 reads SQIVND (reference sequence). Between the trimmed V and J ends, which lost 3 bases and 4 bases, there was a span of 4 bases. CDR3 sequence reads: CASSMRYNEQFF. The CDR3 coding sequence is TGTGCCAGTAGTATGAGGTACAATGAGCAGTTCTTC.

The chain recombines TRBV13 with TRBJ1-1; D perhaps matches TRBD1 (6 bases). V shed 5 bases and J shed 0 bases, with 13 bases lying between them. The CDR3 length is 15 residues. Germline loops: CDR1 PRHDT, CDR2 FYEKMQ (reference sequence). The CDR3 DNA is TGTGCCAGCAGCCTTAGGGGACATATGAACACTGAAGCTTTCTTT. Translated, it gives CASSLRGHMNTEAFF.

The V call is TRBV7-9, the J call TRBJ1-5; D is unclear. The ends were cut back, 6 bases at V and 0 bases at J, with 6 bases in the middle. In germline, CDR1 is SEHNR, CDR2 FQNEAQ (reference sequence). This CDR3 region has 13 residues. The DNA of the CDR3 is TGTGCCAGCAGTTATAATAGCAATCAGCCCCAGCATTTT. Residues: CASSYNSNQPQHF.

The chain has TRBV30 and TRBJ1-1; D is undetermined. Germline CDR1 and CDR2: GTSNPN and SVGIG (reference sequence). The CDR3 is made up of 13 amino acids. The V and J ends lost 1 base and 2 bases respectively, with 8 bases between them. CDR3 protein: CAWSGHINTEAFF. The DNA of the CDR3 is TGTGCCTGGAGTGGGCACATCAACACTGAAGCTTTCTTT.

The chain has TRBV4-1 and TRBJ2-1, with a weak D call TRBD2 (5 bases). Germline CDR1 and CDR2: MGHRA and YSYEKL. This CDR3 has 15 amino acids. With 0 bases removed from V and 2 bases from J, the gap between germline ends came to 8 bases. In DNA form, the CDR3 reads TGCGCCAGCAGCCAAGACACGGGAACCTACAATGAGCAGTTCTTC. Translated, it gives CASSQDTGTYNEQFF.

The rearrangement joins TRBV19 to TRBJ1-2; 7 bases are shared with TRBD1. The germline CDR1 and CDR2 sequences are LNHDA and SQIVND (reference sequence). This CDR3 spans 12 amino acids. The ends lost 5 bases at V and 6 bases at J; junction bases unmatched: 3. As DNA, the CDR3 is TGTGCCAGTAGTTTCAGGGGGGATGGCTACACCTTC. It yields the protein CASSFRGDGYTF.

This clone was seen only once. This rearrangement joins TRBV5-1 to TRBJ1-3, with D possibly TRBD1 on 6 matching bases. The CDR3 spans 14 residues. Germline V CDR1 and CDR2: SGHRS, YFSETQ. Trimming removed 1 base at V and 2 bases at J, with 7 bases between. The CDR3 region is CASSLWDTGNTIYF. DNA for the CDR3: TGCGCCAGCAGCTTGTGGGACACTGGAAACACCATATATTTT.

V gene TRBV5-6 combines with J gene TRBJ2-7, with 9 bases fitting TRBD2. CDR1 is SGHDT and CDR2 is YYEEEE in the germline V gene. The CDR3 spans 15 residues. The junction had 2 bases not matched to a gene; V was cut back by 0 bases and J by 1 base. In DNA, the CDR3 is TGTGCCAGCAGCTTGGAAGCGGGAGGATCCTACGAGCAGTACTTC. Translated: CASSLEAGGSYEQYF.

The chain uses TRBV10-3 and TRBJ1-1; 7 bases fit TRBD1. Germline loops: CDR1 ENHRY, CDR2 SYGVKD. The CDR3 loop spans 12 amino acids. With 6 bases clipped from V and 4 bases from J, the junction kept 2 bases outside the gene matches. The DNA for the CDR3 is TGTGCCATCAGGGGGACAGCCACTGAAGCTTTCTTT. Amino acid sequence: CAIRGTATEAFF.

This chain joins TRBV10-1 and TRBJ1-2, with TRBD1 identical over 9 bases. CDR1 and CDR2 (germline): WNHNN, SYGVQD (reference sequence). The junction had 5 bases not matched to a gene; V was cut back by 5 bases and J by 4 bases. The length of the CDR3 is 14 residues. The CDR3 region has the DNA TGCGCCAGCAGTCCGGGACAGGGATTCTATGGCTACACCTTC. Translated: CASSPGQGFYGYTF.

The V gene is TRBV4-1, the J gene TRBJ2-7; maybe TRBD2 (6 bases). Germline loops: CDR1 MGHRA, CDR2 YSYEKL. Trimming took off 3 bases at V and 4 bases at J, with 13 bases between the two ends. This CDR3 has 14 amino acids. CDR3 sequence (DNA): TGCGCCAGCAGCCAGGGGGGTGGCGGGTACGAGCAGTACTTC. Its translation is CASSQGGGGYEQYF.

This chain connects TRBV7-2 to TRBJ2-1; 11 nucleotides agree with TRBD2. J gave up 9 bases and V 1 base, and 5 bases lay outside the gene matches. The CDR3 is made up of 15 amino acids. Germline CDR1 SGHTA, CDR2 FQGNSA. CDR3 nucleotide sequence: TGTGCCAGCAGCTTAGGCCTAGCGGGAGGTATTGAGCAGTTCTTC. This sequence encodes CASSLGLAGGIEQFF.

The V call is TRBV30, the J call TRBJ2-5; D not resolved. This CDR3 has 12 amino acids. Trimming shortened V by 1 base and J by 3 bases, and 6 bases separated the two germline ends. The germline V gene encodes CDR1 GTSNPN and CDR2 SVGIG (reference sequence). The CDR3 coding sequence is TGTGCCTGGAGTGGTTCGGAAGAGACCCAGTACTTC. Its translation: CAWSGSEETQYF. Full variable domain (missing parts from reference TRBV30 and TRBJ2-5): SQTIHQWPATLVQPVGSPLSLECTVEGTSNPNLYWYRQAAGRGLQLLFYSVGIGQISSEVPQNLSASRPQDRQFILSSKKLLLSDSGFYLCAWSGSEETQYFGPGTRLLVL.